This T cell receptor beta chain was found in a study of blood T cell repertoires in COVID-19. Study details: Material from acute and convalescent COVID-19 was sourced from the United States, Italy and Spain. The analysed material was cDNA or gDNA that came from T cells, B-cell-depleted T cells, or PBMCs.

Original data processing: Cell counts per sample came from amplifying reference gene primers. Libraries were prepared by immunoSEQ multiplex PCR; TCRdb keeps only in-frame clonotypes and omits some of them. V and J calls and clone size are given by that table; D and trimming were obtained from the DNA. Among 140,000 or so clones, roughly four fifths were seen once, and the ten largest hold 3.4%. Enrolled through a virtual design, the participants were between 18 and 89 years of age and came from about two dozen US areas. Sequenced input: PBMCs or T cells enriched from blood (not recorded which). This TCR was recovered from a woman between 50 and 59 years old with acute COVID-19.

CDR3 region: CATSDLDSHGYTF. The CDR3 DNA sequence: TGTGCCACCAGTGATTTGGACTCTCATGGCTACACCTTC. This chain uses TRBV24-1 with TRBJ1-2; no reliable D call. Trimming cost V 0 bases and J 6 bases, with 7 bases left between them. From germline, CDR1 is KGHDR and CDR2 SFDVKD. The CDR3 spans 13 residues.